Listed below are T cell receptor beta chains from one sample, sequenced in a study of Ad26.COV2.S vaccination and SARS-CoV-2 variants. Repertoires were generated with immunoSEQ multiplex PCR, while TCRdb's copy carries only in-frame clones and drops some. The table has 350,000 to 500,000 clones, 90% seen once; the top ten hold 12%. Source: peripheral blood, taken in a trial of Ad26.COV2.S vaccine versus placebo. The origin of the receptors is a person between 18 and 65 years old who received the Ad26.COV2.S COVID-19 vaccine or a placebo. Both conserved end residues are part of each CDR3. Fields, in order: CDR3 protein, J gene, V gene, D gene. The D gene is left open where the match is weak.

CDR3: CASSRDRSYEQYF; J: TRBJ2-7; V: TRBV12-3/TRBV12-4; D: NA
CDR3: CASSLGTGGESQHF; J: TRBJ1-5; V: TRBV4-3; D: TRBD1
CDR3: CASSQGNYGYTF; J: TRBJ1-2; V: TRBV12-3/TRBV12-4; D: NA
CDR3: CASSGVRGQYTGELFF; J: TRBJ2-2; V: TRBV7-2; D: TRBD1
CDR3: CAWSRDSLYEQYF; J: TRBJ2-7; V: TRBV30; D: TRBD1
CDR3: CASSFPFGSQPGRAEAFF; J: TRBJ1-1; V: TRBV5-4; D: NA
CDR3: CASSVRAGGPMTQYF; J: TRBJ2-5; V: TRBV25-1; D: TRBD2
CDR3: CASSLSGGAYEQYF; J: TRBJ2-7; V: TRBV28; D: TRBD1
CDR3: CASSVALQGEVYGYTF; J: TRBJ1-2; V: TRBV9; D: TRBD1
CDR3: CASSQRQDDQETQYF; J: TRBJ2-5; V: TRBV3-1/TRBV3-2; D: NA
CDR3: CAISEIGGSTDTQYF; J: TRBJ2-3; V: TRBV10-3; D: NA
CDR3: CASSLAQGRAYEQYF; J: TRBJ2-7; V: TRBV7-2; D: NA
CDR3: CASSEQGAKGYTF; J: TRBJ1-2; V: TRBV2; D: TRBD1
CDR3: CASGTSGRPSYNEQFF; J: TRBJ2-1; V: TRBV12-5; D: TRBD2
CDR3: CASSLGGTGGTDTQYF; J: TRBJ2-3; V: TRBV5-4; D: TRBD1
CDR3: CASSRGQYNEQFF; J: TRBJ2-1; V: TRBV19; D: NA
CDR3: CASSQVWGTSGRASTDTQYF; J: TRBJ2-3; V: TRBV3-1/TRBV3-2; D: TRBD2
CDR3: CASSLLQNTEAFF; J: TRBJ1-1; V: TRBV5-4; D: NA
CDR3: CASSLQGPYEQYF; J: TRBJ2-7; V: TRBV5-1; D: NA
CDR3: CAISEGRRSSGNTIYF; J: TRBJ1-3; V: TRBV10-3; D: NA
CDR3: CASSIDGPNTGELFF; J: TRBJ2-2; V: TRBV19; D: NA
CDR3: CASSGREGVRGETQYF; J: TRBJ2-5; V: TRBV19; D: TRBD2
CDR3: CSVERANQETQYF; J: TRBJ2-5; V: TRBV29-1; D: NA
CDR3: CASSLTVQGGGGYTF; J: TRBJ1-2; V: TRBV7-3; D: NA
CDR3: CASRIIDARAEAFF; J: TRBJ1-1; V: TRBV19; D: NA
CDR3: CASSSRPGLAGAEQFF; J: TRBJ2-1; V: TRBV5-1; D: TRBD2
CDR3: CASSVYSGASSYNEQFF; J: TRBJ2-1; V: TRBV9; D: TRBD2
CDR3: CASSQGLSSYNEQFF; J: TRBJ2-1; V: TRBV6-5; D: NA
CDR3: CASSYSYGYTF; J: TRBJ1-2; V: TRBV6-6; D: NA
CDR3: CSVDRGNIQYF; J: TRBJ2-4; V: TRBV29-1; D: NA
CDR3: CASSEGSGSTDTQYF; J: TRBJ2-3; V: TRBV6-4; D: NA
CDR3: CASSLRGLAGSGAEQYF; J: TRBJ2-7; V: TRBV7-6; D: TRBD2
CDR3: CASSLAGSGNQPQHF; J: TRBJ1-5; V: TRBV5-5; D: NA
CDR3: CASSSGLGVQETQYF; J: TRBJ2-5; V: TRBV13; D: TRBD2
CDR3: CASSLPGFQEYEQYF; J: TRBJ2-7; V: TRBV5-6; D: NA
CDR3: CASSQDQGYQQYF; J: TRBJ2-7; V: TRBV4-3; D: NA
CDR3: CASRVERSTDTQYF; J: TRBJ2-3; V: TRBV5-4; D: NA
CDR3: CACLKGRQSYEQYF; J: TRBJ2-7; V: TRBV30; D: NA
CDR3: CASSLGGIWPLHF; J: TRBJ1-6; V: TRBV7-9; D: NA
CDR3: CASSSTQDPASESYF; J: TRBJ2-7; V: TRBV5-4; D: NA
CDR3: CASRISREQFF; J: TRBJ2-1; V: TRBV27; D: NA
CDR3: CAISESGQMNTEAFF; J: TRBJ1-1; V: TRBV10-3; D: NA
CDR3: CATSRDIAGGPHEQFF; J: TRBJ2-1; V: TRBV15; D: TRBD2
CDR3: CAWTRGWTEAFF; J: TRBJ1-1; V: TRBV30; D: TRBD1
CDR3: CASRVSGGGDEQYF; J: TRBJ2-7; V: TRBV10-2; D: NA
CDR3: CASSQDSVNYPRFTYEQYF; J: TRBJ2-7; V: TRBV3-1/TRBV3-2; D: NA
CDR3: CASSEGTGFGNTIYF; J: TRBJ1-3; V: TRBV25-1; D: NA
CDR3: CASSQFNDEQYF; J: TRBJ2-7; V: TRBV3-1/TRBV3-2; D: NA
CDR3: CASSELLASGSNEQFF; J: TRBJ2-1; V: TRBV25-1; D: TRBD2
CDR3: CASSPRTSLEEKLFF; J: TRBJ1-4; V: TRBV28; D: NA
CDR3: CATSRSGGTGELFF; J: TRBJ2-2; V: TRBV15; D: NA
CDR3: CASRKRGNGRGYTF; J: TRBJ1-2; V: TRBV28; D: NA
CDR3: CASSLDPRGASGSSYNEQFF; J: TRBJ2-1; V: TRBV7-8; D: TRBD2
CDR3: CASSQVASGAYEQYF; J: TRBJ2-7; V: TRBV4-1; D: TRBD2
CDR3: CASSPTNEKLFF; J: TRBJ1-4; V: TRBV5-1; D: NA
CDR3: CASSAEGGSDRETQYF; J: TRBJ2-5; V: TRBV11-3; D: NA
CDR3: CASSGTATNEKLFF; J: TRBJ1-4; V: TRBV5-6; D: TRBD1
CDR3: CASSIDQNTGELFF; J: TRBJ2-2; V: TRBV19; D: NA
CDR3: CASSPGVVGTGTDQPQHF; J: TRBJ1-5; V: TRBV7-9; D: TRBD1